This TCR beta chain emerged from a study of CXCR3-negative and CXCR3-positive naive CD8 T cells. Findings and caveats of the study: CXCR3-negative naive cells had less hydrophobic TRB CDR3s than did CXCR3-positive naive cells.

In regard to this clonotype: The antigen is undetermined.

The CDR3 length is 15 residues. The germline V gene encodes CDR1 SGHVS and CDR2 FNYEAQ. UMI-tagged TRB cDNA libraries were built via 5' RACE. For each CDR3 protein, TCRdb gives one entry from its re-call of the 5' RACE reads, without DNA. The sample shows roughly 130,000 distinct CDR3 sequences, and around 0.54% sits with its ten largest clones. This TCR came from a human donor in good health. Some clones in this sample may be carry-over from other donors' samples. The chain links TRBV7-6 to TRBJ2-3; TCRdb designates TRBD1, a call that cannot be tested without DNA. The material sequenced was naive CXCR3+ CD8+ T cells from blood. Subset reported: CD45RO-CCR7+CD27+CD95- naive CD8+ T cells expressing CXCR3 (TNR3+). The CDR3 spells CASSSGQGARDTQYF.